A selection of T cell receptor beta chains follows, all from one sample in a study of response to subunit inactivated influenza vaccine. TCRdb ran MiXCR on the RT-PCR reads and lists one entry per CDR3 protein. The table lists more than 450,000 distinct CDR3 sequences, about 11% of them singletons, with roughly a tenth in the top ten. The input for sequencing was PBMCs from blood, taken on the day of vaccination. The receptors come from a man aged 50 or older who received an inactivated influenza vaccine. Both conserved end residues are part of each CDR3. Fields, in order: CDR3 protein, CDR3 DNA, V gene, J gene, D gene, clone size. D genes are given only for firm matches. Only part of the rows carry a size: once, few, many, or a class if the clone is expanded.

CATSRQTSGRREQFF	TGTGCCACCAGCAGACAGACTAGCGGGAGGCGTGAGCAGTTCTTC	TRBV15	TRBJ2-1	TRBD2	few
CSVEPGLAGTGELFF	TGCAGCGTTGAACCCGGACTAGCGGGGACCGGGGAGCTGTTTTTT	TRBV29-1	TRBJ2-2	TRBD2	NA
CASSLGWVSETQYF	TGTGCCAGCAGCTTGGGGTGGGTTTCGGAGACCCAGTACTTC	TRBV5-6	TRBJ2-5	NA	many
CASSLAGTSGGKDGELFF	TGTGCCAGCAGCTTAGCCGGGACTAGCGGGGGAAAAGACGGGGAGCTGTTTTTT	TRBV7-2	TRBJ2-2	TRBD2	few
CASSPGAANQPQHF	TGTGCCAGCAGTCCGGGGGCAGCGAATCAGCCCCAGCATTTT	TRBV12-3/TRBV12-4	TRBJ1-5	NA	few
CASSPAGGWTDTQYF	TGCGCCAGCAGCCCCGCAGGGGGCTGGACAGATACGCAGTATTTT	TRBV5-1	TRBJ2-3	TRBD1	NA
CASSTGYSTDTQYF	TGTGCCAGCAGCACGGGGTATAGCACAGATACGCAGTATTTT	TRBV3-1	TRBJ2-3	NA	few
CASSGGRANTGELFF	TGTGCCAGCAGCGGGGGGCGGGCGAACACCGGGGAGCTGTTTTTT	TRBV9	TRBJ2-2	NA	many
CASQRAGGPYEQYF	TGTGCCAGCCAGAGGGCGGGAGGGCCCTACGAGCAGTACTTC	TRBV7-2	TRBJ2-7	TRBD2	NA
CSVEPSGGSYEQYF	TGCAGCGTTGAACCTAGCGGGGGCTCCTACGAGCAGTACTTC	TRBV29-1	TRBJ2-7	TRBD2	NA
CASSPVGRKLSFTGELFF	TGCGCCAGCAGCCCGGTGGGCAGAAAATTATCCTTCACCGGGGAGCTGTTTTTT	TRBV5-1	TRBJ2-2	NA	many
CASSHGTMGAAFF	TGTGCCAGCAGCCATGGAACAATGGGGGCGGCTTTCTTT	TRBV4-2	TRBJ1-1	NA	few
CASSLFGSTGNTEAFF	TGTGCCAGCAGTTTATTTGGGTCAACAGGGAACACTGAAGCTTTCTTT	TRBV27	TRBJ1-1	NA	many
CSAGRLSTDTQYF	TGCAGCGCCGGACGGTTAAGCACAGATACGCAGTATTTT	TRBV29-1	TRBJ2-3	NA	few
CASSVDGTGILGTQYF	TGTGCCAGCAGCGTAGACGGGACAGGGATTTTGGGGACCCAGTACTTC	TRBV9	TRBJ2-5	TRBD1	few
CASSYWSGANYGYTF	TGTGCCAGCAGTTATTGGTCCGGAGCTAACTATGGCTACACCTTC	TRBV6-5	TRBJ1-2	NA	many
CASSLLATGEDTQYF	TGTGCCAGCAGCCTACTGGCAACAGGGGAAGATACGCAGTATTTT	TRBV7-9	TRBJ2-3	TRBD1	many
CSVGVTTTNEKLFF	TGCAGCGTTGGCGTTACAACAACTAATGAAAAACTGTTTTTT	TRBV29-1	TRBJ1-4	NA	NA
CASSGAGDEKLFF	TGTGCCAGTTCGGGGGCAGGGGACGAAAAACTGTTTTTT	TRBV3-1	TRBJ1-4	NA	NA
CSARTSGMEDTQYF	TGCAGTGCAAGGACTAGCGGGATGGAGGATACGCAGTATTTT	TRBV20-1	TRBJ2-3	TRBD2	NA
CASSVDFGTDTQYF	TGTGCCAGCAGCGTAGATTTCGGCACAGATACGCAGTATTTT	TRBV9	TRBJ2-3	NA	NA
CATSDFEVETQYF	TGTGCCACCAGTGATTTTGAGGTAGAGACCCAGTACTTC	TRBV24-1	TRBJ2-5	NA	NA
CASSKDAWSQPQHF	TGTGCCAGCAGTAAGGACGCGTGGAGTCAGCCCCAGCATTTT	TRBV6-1	TRBJ1-5	NA	few
CASITTSGRPTGELFF	TGTGCCAGCATCACGACTAGCGGGAGGCCTACCGGGGAGCTGTTTTTT	TRBV28	TRBJ2-2	TRBD2	few
CASSLSGKGYEQYF	TGCGCCAGCAGCTTGTCAGGGAAGGGGTACGAGCAGTACTTC	TRBV5-1	TRBJ2-7	NA	few
CASSQSNYGYTF	TGCGCCAGCAGCCAAAGTAACTATGGCTACACCTTC	TRBV4-1	TRBJ1-2	NA	many
CASSVGYTGELFF	TGTGCCAGCAGCGTCGGGTACACCGGGGAGCTGTTTTTT	TRBV6-2/TRBV6-3	TRBJ2-2	NA	many
CASSQPGAYGYTF	TGTGCCAGCAGTCAGCCGGGAGCGTATGGCTACACCTTC	TRBV12-3/TRBV12-4	TRBJ1-2	NA	NA
CASSVFRGYEQYF	TGTGCCAGCAGCGTCTTTAGGGGCTACGAGCAGTACTTC	TRBV11-2	TRBJ2-7	NA	NA
CASIGSQWELFF	TGTGCCAGCATCGGGTCCCAGTGGGAGCTGTTTTTT	TRBV2	TRBJ2-2	NA	NA
CASSKTSGGKNWNEQFF	TGTGCCAGCAGCAAGACTAGCGGGGGTAAGAATTGGAATGAGCAGTTCTTC	TRBV5-4	TRBJ2-1	TRBD2	NA
CASSLDRAGGRQFF	TGTGCCAGCAGCTTAGATAGGGCGGGGGGGCGGCAGTTCTTC	TRBV7-2	TRBJ2-1	TRBD2	few
CAWSGSSRTGELFF	TGTGCCTGGAGTGGAAGTAGCCGCACCGGGGAGCTGTTTTTT	TRBV30	TRBJ2-2	NA	NA
CASSQVSVGAGYQPQHF	TGTGCCAGCAGCCAAGTTAGTGTAGGCGCGGGGTATCAGCCCCAGCATTTT	TRBV4-2	TRBJ1-5	NA	NA
CTSSLTAQNTEAFF	TGTACCAGCTCCCTGACAGCCCAGAACACTGAAGCTTTCTTT	TRBV9	TRBJ1-1	NA	once
CASSDRGPRGTGELFF	TGTGCCAGCAGTGATAGGGGGCCCCGAGGCACCGGGGAGCTGTTTTTT	TRBV2	TRBJ2-2	TRBD1	NA
CASRYTGNNEQFF	TGTGCCAGCAGGTATACAGGGAACAATGAGCAGTTCTTC	TRBV28	TRBJ2-1	NA	NA
CASSEVGGRGDEQFF	TGTGCCAGCAGTGAGGTTGGCGGGAGGGGGGATGAGCAGTTCTTC	TRBV6-1	TRBJ2-1	TRBD2	few
CASSFGPNTDTQYF	TGTGCCAGCAGTTTCGGGCCCAACACAGATACGCAGTATTTT	TRBV12-3/TRBV12-4	TRBJ2-3	NA	few
CASTREQGWETQYF	TGTGCCAGCACCAGGGAACAAGGATGGGAGACCCAGTACTTC	TRBV7-2	TRBJ2-5	NA	many
CSARDDGVGTDTQYF	TGCAGTGCTAGAGATGACGGGGTAGGCACAGATACGCAGTATTTT	TRBV20-1	TRBJ2-3	NA	NA
CASSLDPYTDTQYF	TGCGCCAGCAGCCTGGACCCGTACACAGATACGCAGTATTTT	TRBV4-3	TRBJ2-3	NA	few
CASSLTSGRGTSYEQYF	TGTGCCAGCAGCTTGACTAGCGGGAGAGGTACATCCTACGAGCAGTACTTC	TRBV11-2	TRBJ2-7	TRBD2	many
CASTLIASRGRLNEQFF	TGTGCCAGCACGTTAATCGCCTCCAGGGGGCGCCTCAATGAGCAGTTCTTC	TRBV7-2	TRBJ2-1	TRBD1	NA
CASSPGKLGQPQHF	TGTGCCAGCTCACCGGGCAAATTAGGGCAGCCCCAGCATTTT	TRBV18	TRBJ1-5	NA	few
CASRGLAGVADTQYF	TGTGCCAGCAGGGGGCTAGCGGGAGTCGCAGATACGCAGTATTTT	TRBV6-2/TRBV6-3	TRBJ2-3	TRBD2	few
CSAAGRLAPETQYF	TGCAGTGCCGCAGGGCGCCTAGCACCGGAGACCCAGTACTTC	TRBV20-1	TRBJ2-5	NA	few
CSVERRATWAFF	TGCAGCGTTGAAAGGAGGGCTACGTGGGCTTTCTTT	TRBV29-1	TRBJ1-1	NA	few
CASSLWTGRTGELFF	TGTGCCAGCAGTCTGTGGACAGGGAGAACCGGGGAGCTGTTTTTT	TRBV12-3/TRBV12-4	TRBJ2-2	TRBD1	many
CSAGQGAFGNTIYF	TGCAGTGCTGGACAGGGGGCATTTGGAAACACCATATATTTT	TRBV20-1	TRBJ1-3	TRBD1	many
CASSPVGARESEAFF	TGCGCCAGCAGCCCGGTGGGGGCTCGAGAGAGTGAAGCTTTCTTT	TRBV5-1	TRBJ1-1	NA	NA
CASSQHNSYEQYF	TGTGCCAGCAGTCAGCACAACTCCTACGAGCAGTACTTC	TRBV6-2/TRBV6-3	TRBJ2-7	NA	NA
CASSEEGNEQFF	TGTGCCAGCAGTGAGGAGGGGAATGAGCAGTTCTTC	TRBV25-1	TRBJ2-1	NA	many